The clone carrying this T cell receptor (beta chain) occurred a few times. Its antigen is unidentified. The sample comes from a study of cytomegalovirus exposure and HLA in healthy donors. Study-level findings and limits: It was confirmed in vitro that a few of the CMV-associated chains were specific for CMV antigens. Some highly shared sequence variants likely arose as a pipeline artifact. With later analysis, a missense DCLRE1C variant became linked to TCR beta V- and J-gene trimming.

Amplification used 60 Vbeta primers and 13 Jbeta primers. Here immunoSEQ multiplex PCR was the method, and the copy in TCRdb shows in-frame clones only, minus some. This sample has some 150,000 clones, with roughly 80% found just once. The CDR3 is 14 amino acids. CDR1 and CDR2 (germline): MNHEY, SMNVEV (reference sequence). V was trimmed by 2 bases and J by 8 bases, leaving 15 bases between them. This chain uses TRBV27 with TRBJ1-2; possibly TRBD1 for D (6 bases). The TCR comes from a woman aged 25-40 years in good health and CMV-seronegative. Input material: PBMCs. The chain's CDR3 is CASSLMYREGGYTF. DNA of the CDR3: TGTGCCAGCAGTTTAATGTACAGGGAAGGAGGCTACACCTTC.